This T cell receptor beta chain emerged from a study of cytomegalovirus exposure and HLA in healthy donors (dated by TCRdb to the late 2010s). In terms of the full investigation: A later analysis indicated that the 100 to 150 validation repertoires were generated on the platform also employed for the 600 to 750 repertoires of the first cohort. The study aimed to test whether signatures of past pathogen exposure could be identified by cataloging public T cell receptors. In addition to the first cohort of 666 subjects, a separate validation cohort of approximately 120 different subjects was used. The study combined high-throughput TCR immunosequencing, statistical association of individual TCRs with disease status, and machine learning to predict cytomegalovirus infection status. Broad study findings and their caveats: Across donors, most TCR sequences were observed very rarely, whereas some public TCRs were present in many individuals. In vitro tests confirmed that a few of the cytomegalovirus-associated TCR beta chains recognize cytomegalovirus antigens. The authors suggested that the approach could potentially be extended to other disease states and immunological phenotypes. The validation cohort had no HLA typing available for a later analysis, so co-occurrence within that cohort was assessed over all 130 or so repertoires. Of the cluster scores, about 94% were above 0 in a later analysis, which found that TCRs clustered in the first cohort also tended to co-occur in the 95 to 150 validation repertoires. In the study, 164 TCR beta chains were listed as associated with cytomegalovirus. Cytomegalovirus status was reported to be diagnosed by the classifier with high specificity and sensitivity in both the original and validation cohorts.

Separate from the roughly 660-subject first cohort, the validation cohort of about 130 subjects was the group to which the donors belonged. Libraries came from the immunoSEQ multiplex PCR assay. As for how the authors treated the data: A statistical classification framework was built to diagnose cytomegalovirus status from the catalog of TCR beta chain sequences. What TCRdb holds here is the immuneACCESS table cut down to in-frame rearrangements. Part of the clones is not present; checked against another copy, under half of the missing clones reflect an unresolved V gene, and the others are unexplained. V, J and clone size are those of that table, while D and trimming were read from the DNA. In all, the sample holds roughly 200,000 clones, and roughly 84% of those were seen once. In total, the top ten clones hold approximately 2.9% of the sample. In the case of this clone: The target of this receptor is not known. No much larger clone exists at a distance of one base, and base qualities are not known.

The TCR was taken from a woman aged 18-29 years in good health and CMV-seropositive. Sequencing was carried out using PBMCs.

The CDR3 is CASSDGTVPSTDTQYF. The DNA sequence follows: TGTGCCAGCAGCGACGGGACAGTTCCTAGCACAGATACGCAGTATTTT. Recombination linked TRBV9 to TRBJ2-3, with 7 junctional bases fitting TRBD1. V ends up 3 bases short and J 0 bases short, with an unmatched junction base count of 7. The CDR3, from cysteine to phenylalanine, totals 16 residues. The CDR3 DNA has 48 bases and is translated from base 1. CDR1 and CDR2 are drawn from the germline V gene: SGDLS, YYNGEE.